The source of this TCR beta chain is a study of PD-L1 blockade in urothelial cancer. Study-wide background: Patients had undergone 0 to 3 prior chemotherapy regimens. Analysis of the blood was performed 3 weeks (second dose) and 6 weeks after treatment start. Median T cell yield from blood was roughly 140,000. Study-wide findings and caveats: Durable benefit was linked to greater 3-week expansion of tumor-associated blood clones.

Regarding this clone: Antigen unknown.

TCRdb keeps only in-frame clones here, not all; method: immunoSEQ multiplex PCR. Found here are 32,000 or so clones, 84% of them singletons; the top ten hold more than 15%. This CDR3 contains 12 residues. Germline CDR1 reads SQVTM; CDR2 reads ANQGSEA. V was clipped by 0 bases and J by 3 bases, with 4 bases between them. Stated time point: pretreatment peripheral blood. The chain uses TRBV29-1 and TRBJ2-3, with D unclear. This TCR was recovered from a man aged 60 to 75 with urothelial cancer. Source: PBMCs, taken around atezolizumab (anti-PD-L1) treatment. The chain's CDR3 is CSVEERTDTQYF. CDR3 sequence (DNA): TGCAGCGTTGAAGAACGGACAGATACGCAGTATTTT.